This passage covers 24 T cell receptor beta chains from one sample sequenced in a study of T cell responses to AZD1222 COVID-19 vaccine. Here immunoSEQ multiplex PCR was the method, and the copy in TCRdb shows in-frame clones only, minus some. The sample lists 60,000 to 85,000 clones; 87% were seen once. Specimen: peripheral blood, collected 28 days after the second AZD1222 dose. These receptors all come from an adult who received the AZD1222 COVID-19 vaccine.

This chain connects TRBV12-3 or TRBV12-4 to TRBJ2-7; possibly TRBD2 for D (5 bases). V lost 6 bases, J lost 7 bases, and 16 bases lay in between. This CDR3 has 13 amino acids. The CDR3 sequence: CASRIRAAGEQYF. CDR3 bases: TGTGCCAGCAGAATCAGAGCGGCTGGGGAGCAGTACTTC.

This chain connects TRBV9 to TRBJ1-1; maybe TRBD1 (6 bases). CDR1 is SGDLS and CDR2 is YYNGEE in the germline V gene. Trimming stripped 4 bases from V and 3 bases from J, with 16 bases between. The CDR3 has 15 amino acids. CDR3 region: CASSPRQASDTEAFF. The DNA for the CDR3 is TGTGCCAGCAGCCCCCGACAGGCCTCGGACACTGAAGCTTTCTTT.

The V and J genes are TRBV5-4 and TRBJ1-2, with 8 bases aligning to TRBD1. This CDR3 contains 13 residues. V shed 5 bases and J 4 bases; nucleotides not matched to a gene: 4. The V gene's germline CDR1 is SGHNT and CDR2 YYREEE (reference sequence). CDR3 coding DNA: TGTGCCAGCAGGCCGACAGGGGTCTATGGCTACACCTTC. Translation gives CASRPTGVYGYTF.

J is TRBJ1-2 and V is TRBV5-5; the D gene is possibly TRBD1 (5 bases). Germline loops: CDR1 SGHKS, CDR2 YYEKEE (reference sequence). The CDR3 is made up of 13 amino acids. Between the trimmed V and J ends, which lost 2 bases and 3 bases, there was a span of 8 bases. CDR3 amino acids: CASSFGGYYGYTF. The CDR3 nucleotides read TGTGCCAGCAGCTTTGGGGGGTACTATGGCTACACCTTC.

The chain is built from TRBV21-1 and TRBJ2-3; the D call of TRBD2 is as the table states it, not checked on the DNA. TRBV21-1 is listed as a pseudogene. The CDR3 length is 17 residues. CDR3 amino acids: CASSKGGLAGESDTQYF. The CDR3, as DNA: TGTGCCAGCAGCAAAGGAGGGCTAGCGGGGGAGTCAGATACGCAGTATTTT.

The V call is TRBV21-1, the J call TRBJ2-7. TRBV21-1 is a listed pseudogene. This CDR3 spans 13 amino acids. The CDR3 is CASTIRRVHEQYF. The CDR3 nucleotides read TGTGCCAGCACCATCCGACGTGTCCACGAGCAGTACTTC.

This clone was counted only a few times. The chain links TRBV28 to TRBJ1-6; 7 nucleotides line up with TRBD1. Germline trimming cut 7 bases from V and 6 bases from J; bases unmatched to any gene: 6. This CDR3 contains 14 residues. CDR1 and CDR2 from the germline V gene are MDHEN and SYDVKM. The CDR3 bases are TGTGCCAGCACTCCGGGACAGAGTAATTCACCCCTCCACTTT. This translates into CASTPGQSNSPLHF.

The chain joins TRBV7-2 to TRBJ2-7; either TRBD1 or TRBD2 may supply D (5 bases each). Germline CDR1 SGHTA, CDR2 FQGNSA. The V end was cut by 6 bases, the J end by 3 bases, with 15 bases between. The CDR3 contains 14 residues. CDR3 residues: CASRSGGRSYEQYF. The DNA for the CDR3 is TGTGCCAGCAGGTCTGGGGGACGGAGCTACGAGCAGTACTTC. Using reference TRBV7-2 and TRBJ2-7 for the parts outside the CDR3, the full variable domain is GAGVSQSPSNKVTEKGKDVELRCDPISGHTALYWYRQSLGQGLEFLIYFQGNSAPDKSGLPSDRFSAERTGGSVSTLTIQRTQQEDSAVYLCASRSGGRSYEQYFGPGTRLTVT.

The table lists this clone with a few counts. This chain links TRBV28 with TRBJ2-4; 14 bases are a match to TRBD2. V trimming: 5 bases; J trimming: 0 bases; junction bases outside the gene matches: 18. Germline V CDR1 and CDR2: MDHEN, SYDVKM. The CDR3 totals 22 residues. As DNA, the CDR3 is TGTGCCAGCAGTCCCCCCCGGACTAGCGGGGGGCCGGACAGTATAGCCAAAAACATTCAGTACTTC. This codes for CASSPPRTSGGPDSIAKNIQYF. The entire variable domain, with the rest obtained from reference TRBV28 and TRBJ2-4, is as follows: DVKVTQSSRYLVKRTGEKVFLECVQDMDHENMFWYRQDPGLGLRLIYFSYDVKMKEKGDIPEGYSVSREKKERFSLILESASTNQTSMYLCASSPPRTSGGPDSIAKNIQYFGAGTRLSVL.

V usage is TRBV11-2 and J usage is TRBJ1-2; TRBD1 is a possible D gene (5 bases). With 1 base removed from V and 3 bases from J, the gap between germline ends came to 12 bases. Germline values: CDR1 SGHAT, CDR2 FQNNGV. The CDR3 extends over 15 amino acids. As DNA, the CDR3 is TGTGCCAGCAGCTTAGGGAGGGGAGTCGACTATGGCTACACCTTC. Amino acids: CASSLGRGVDYGYTF.

This clone appeared a few times. The chain has TRBV30 and TRBJ1-1, with D maybe TRBD1 (5 bases). Trimming stripped 1 base from V and 1 base from J, with 16 bases between. In germline, CDR1 is GTSNPN, CDR2 SVGIG (reference sequence). The CDR3 has 16 residues. This chain's CDR3 is CAWSGSEGGANTEAFF. The CDR3 DNA follows: TGTGCCTGGAGTGGTTCAGAGGGAGGGGCGAACACTGAAGCTTTCTTT.

The rearrangement uses TRBV4-1 and TRBJ1-2, with TRBD1 as a possible D gene (5 bases). The CDR3 spans 17 residues. Germline-derived CDR1 and CDR2 are MGHRA and YSYEKL. Trimming stripped 3 bases from V and 7 bases from J, with 24 bases between. The chain's CDR3 is CASSHQGRSGLRIGYTF. In DNA, the CDR3 is TGCGCCAGCAGCCACCAGGGTAGGTCGGGACTGAGGATTGGCTACACCTTC.

The gene calls are TRBV10-2 and TRBJ2-1, with 8 positions matching TRBD1. J gave up 6 bases and V 3 bases, and 7 bases lay outside the gene matches. The CDR3 extends over 15 amino acids. Germline-derived CDR1 and CDR2 are WSHSY and SAAADI. CDR3 in amino acids: CASSEWDRSVNEQFF. CDR3 DNA: TGCGCCAGCAGTGAATGGGACAGGTCGGTCAATGAGCAGTTCTTC.

The chain uses TRBV30 and TRBJ1-1; 7 positions match TRBD1. The germline V gene encodes CDR1 GTSNPN and CDR2 SVGIG (reference sequence). The CDR3 spans 17 residues. V gave up 1 base and J gave up 2 bases; unmatched junction bases: 13. This chain's CDR3 is CAWSGSSGTARNTEAFF. The CDR3 coding sequence is TGTGCCTGGAGTGGATCAAGTGGGACAGCGAGAAACACTGAAGCTTTCTTT.

The chain uses TRBV24-1 and TRBJ2-1; 9 bases map to TRBD1. Trimming took 9 bases from V and 7 from J; bases not matched to a gene: 12. The CDR3 is 15 amino acids. Germline CDR1 is KGHDR and CDR2 is SFDVKD. The CDR3, as DNA: TGTGCCACCGGAGGGGGGACAGGGAGTAAAAATGAGCAGTTCTTC. Encoded protein: CATGGGTGSKNEQFF.

The chain recombines TRBV19 with TRBJ2-1; 7 bases are a match to TRBD2. V trimming: 4 bases; J trimming: 4 bases; junction bases outside the gene matches: 10. Germline CDR1 LNHDA, CDR2 SQIVND (reference sequence). The CDR3 has 16 amino acids. The CDR3 here is CASSRESARGYNEQFF. CDR3 DNA: TGTGCCAGTAGTAGAGAATCTGCGCGGGGGTACAATGAGCAGTTCTTC.

J is TRBJ1-1 and V is TRBV6-6, with 8 positions matching TRBD1. The CDR3 spans 15 residues. Trimming took 0 bases from V and 4 from J; bases not matched to a gene: 4. The germline V gene encodes CDR1 MNHNY and CDR2 SVGAGI (reference sequence). Here the CDR3 reads CASSYSTGGSTEAFF. The DNA of the CDR3 is TGTGCCAGCAGTTACTCCACAGGGGGAAGCACTGAAGCTTTCTTT.

The chain links TRBV2 to TRBJ2-2; 12 positions match TRBD2. The CDR3 is made up of 14 amino acids. The junction had 0 bases not matched to a gene; V was cut back by 3 bases and J by 7 bases. CDR1 is SNHLY and CDR2 is FYNNEI in the germline V gene. The CDR3 loop reads CASSEGLAGGELFF. CDR3 in DNA: TGTGCCAGCAGTGAGGGACTAGCGGGCGGGGAGCTGTTTTTT.

This chain links TRBV12-3 or TRBV12-4 with TRBJ1-6, with D uncertain. The CDR3 runs to 13 residues. V lost 3 bases and J 9 bases, leaving 9 bases between the germline ends. CDR3 amino acids: CASSFGGFSPLHF. The CDR3 DNA reads TGTGCCAGCAGTTTCGGCGGGTTTTCACCCCTCCACTTT.

This chain uses TRBV12-3 or TRBV12-4 with TRBJ2-5, with 8 bases that match TRBD2. CDR3 size: 13 residues. V lost 4 bases, J lost 5 bases, and 3 bases stayed unmatched. The CDR3 protein is CASSSGGPETQYF. Here the CDR3 DNA reads TGTGCCAGCAGTTCGGGGGGGCCCGAGACCCAGTACTTC.

The chain uses TRBV2 and TRBJ2-1, with D possibly being TRBD2 (5 bases). This CDR3 spans 13 amino acids. Trimming removed 11 bases at V and 0 bases at J, with 11 bases between. The germline CDR1 and CDR2 sequences are SNHLY and FYNNEI. The CDR3 DNA reads TGTGCCGGTCAGCGGAACTCCTACAATGAGCAGTTCTTC. It encodes CAGQRNSYNEQFF.

This sequence joins TRBV7-9 and TRBJ1-6; D unresolved. The V end was cut by 3 bases, the J end by 7 bases, with 10 bases between. The CDR3 is 14 residues long. Germline-derived CDR1 and CDR2 are SEHNR and FQNEAQ (reference sequence). The chain's CDR3 is CASSLTALNSPLHF. CDR3 DNA: TGTGCCAGCAGCTTGACGGCTCTCAATTCACCCCTCCACTTT. The full variable domain, in which reference TRBV7-9 and TRBJ1-6 provide the parts outside the CDR3, is DTGVSQNPRHKITKRGQNVTFRCDPISEHNRLYWYRQTLGQGPEFLTYFQNEAQLEKSRLLSDRFSAERPKGSFSTLEIQRTEQGDSAMYLCASSLTALNSPLHFGNGTRLTVT.

This clone was counted ten times or more. The chain joins TRBV28 to TRBJ2-3; weak D call: TRBD2 (5 bases). CDR3 length equals 13 residues. V was trimmed by 5 bases and J by 8 bases, leaving 14 bases between them. Germline CDR1 is MDHEN and CDR2 is SYDVKM. This CDR3 reads CASSEGELGTQYF. The CDR3 DNA reads TGTGCCAGCAGTGAGGGTGAATTAGGTACGCAGTATTTT.

The V call is TRBV10-2, the J call TRBJ1-2, with TRBD1 matching 8 bases. CDR3 size: 13 residues. Looked up from germline, CDR1 is WSHSY and CDR2 is SAAADI. J lost 6 bases, V lost 7 bases, and 7 bases had no gene match. The CDR3 is CASIRGRHDGYTF. The CDR3 region has the DNA TGCGCCAGCATCAGGGGGCGGCATGATGGCTACACCTTC.